This passage covers 2 T cell receptor beta chains from one sample sequenced in a study of cytomegalovirus exposure and HLA in healthy donors. Produced via immunoSEQ multiplex PCR; TCRdb's table is partial and in-frame only. Of about 160,000 clones in the sample, roughly 90% were seen once. Sequencing input: PBMCs. These receptors all come from a woman in her 30s in good health and CMV-seronegative.

The chain couples TRBV5-6 to TRBJ1-1, with 10 bases that match TRBD1. V dropped 4 bases and J dropped 7; count of bases not matched to a gene: 7. Germline CDR1 and CDR2: SGHDT and YYEEEE. CDR3 length: 14 residues. Here the CDR3 reads CASSGGQGVLEAFF. The CDR3 DNA reads as TGTGCCAGCAGCGGAGGACAGGGGGTTCTTGAAGCTTTCTTT. Together with reference TRBV5-6 and TRBJ1-1, the CDR3 gives the full variable domain: DAGVTQSPTHLIKTRGQQVTLRCSPKSGHDTVSWYQQALGQGPQFIFQYYEEEERQRGNFPDRFSGHQFPNYSSELNVNALLLGDSALYLCASSGGQGVLEAFFGQGTRLTVV.

This clone was detected once. The genes are TRBV4-2 and TRBJ2-2; TRBD1 aligns across 8 bases. J was trimmed by 3 bases and V by 8 bases; bases with no gene match: 17. This CDR3 spans 18 amino acids. Germline V gene lookup returns CDR1 LGHNA and CDR2 YNFKEQ. The CDR3 coding sequence is TGTGCCAGCGGGACAGGACCCTCACACACCCGCGACACCGGGGAGCTGTTTTTT. It specifies CASGTGPSHTRDTGELFF.